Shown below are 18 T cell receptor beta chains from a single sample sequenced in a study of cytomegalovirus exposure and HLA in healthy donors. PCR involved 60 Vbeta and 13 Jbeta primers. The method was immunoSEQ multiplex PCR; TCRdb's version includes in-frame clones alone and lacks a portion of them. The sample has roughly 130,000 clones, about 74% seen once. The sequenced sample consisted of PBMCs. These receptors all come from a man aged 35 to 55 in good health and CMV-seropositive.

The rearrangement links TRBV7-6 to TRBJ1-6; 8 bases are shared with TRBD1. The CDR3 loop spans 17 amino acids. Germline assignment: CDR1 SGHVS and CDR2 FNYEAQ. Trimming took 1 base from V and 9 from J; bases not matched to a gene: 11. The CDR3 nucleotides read TGTGCCAGCAGCTTAGGATGGAGCAGGGGGCATGGTTCACCCCTCCACTTT. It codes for CASSLGWSRGHGSPLHF. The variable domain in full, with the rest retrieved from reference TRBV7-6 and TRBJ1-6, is GAGVSQSPRYKVTKRGQDVALRCDPISGHVSLYWYRQALGQGPEFLTYFNYEAQQDKSGLPNDRFSAERPEGSISTLTIQRTEQRDSAMYRCASSLGWSRGHGSPLHFGNGTRLTVT.

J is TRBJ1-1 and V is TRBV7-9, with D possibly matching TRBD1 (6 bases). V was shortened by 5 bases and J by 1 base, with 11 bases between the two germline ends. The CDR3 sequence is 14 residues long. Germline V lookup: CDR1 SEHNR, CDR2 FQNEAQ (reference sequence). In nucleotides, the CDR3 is TGTGCCAGCAGCCCTTCGGACAGGAACACTGAAGCTTTCTTT. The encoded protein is CASSPSDRNTEAFF.

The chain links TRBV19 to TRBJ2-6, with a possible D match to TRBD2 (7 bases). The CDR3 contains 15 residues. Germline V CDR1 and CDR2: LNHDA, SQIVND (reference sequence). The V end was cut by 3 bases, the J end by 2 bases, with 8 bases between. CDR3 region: CASSMGGPGANVLTF. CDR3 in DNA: TGTGCCAGTAGTATGGGGGGGCCTGGGGCCAACGTCCTGACTTTC.

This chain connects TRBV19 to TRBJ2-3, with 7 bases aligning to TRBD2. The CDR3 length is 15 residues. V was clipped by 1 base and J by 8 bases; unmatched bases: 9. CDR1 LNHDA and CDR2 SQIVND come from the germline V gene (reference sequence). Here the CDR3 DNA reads TGTGCCAGTAGTATAGTGGGAGGGCCGCGGGGTACGCAGTATTTT. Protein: CASSIVGGPRGTQYF.

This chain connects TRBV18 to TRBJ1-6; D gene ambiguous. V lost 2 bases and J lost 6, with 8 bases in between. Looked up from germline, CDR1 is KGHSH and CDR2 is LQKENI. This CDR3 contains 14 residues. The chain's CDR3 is CASSPEGGNSPLHF. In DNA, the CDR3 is TGTGCCAGCTCACCAGAGGGCGGTAATTCACCCCTCCACTTT.

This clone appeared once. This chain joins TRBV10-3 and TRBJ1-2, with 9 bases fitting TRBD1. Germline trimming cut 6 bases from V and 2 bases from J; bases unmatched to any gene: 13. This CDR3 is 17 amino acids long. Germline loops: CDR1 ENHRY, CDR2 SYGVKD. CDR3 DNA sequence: TGTGCCATCAGGGGGGTACCGGGACAGGGCGCGAACTATGGCTACACCTTC. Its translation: CAIRGVPGQGANYGYTF.

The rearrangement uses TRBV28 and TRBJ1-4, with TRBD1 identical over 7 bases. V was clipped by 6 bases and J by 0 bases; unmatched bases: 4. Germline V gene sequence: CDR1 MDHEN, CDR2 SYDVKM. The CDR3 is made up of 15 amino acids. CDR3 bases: TGTGCCAGCAGACCCACAGGGGCAACTAATGAAAAACTGTTTTTT. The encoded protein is CASRPTGATNEKLFF.

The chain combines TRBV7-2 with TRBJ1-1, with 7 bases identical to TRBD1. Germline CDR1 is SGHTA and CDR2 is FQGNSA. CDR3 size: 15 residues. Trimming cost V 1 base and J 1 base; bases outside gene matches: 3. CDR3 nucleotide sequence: TGTGCCAGCAGCTTAGGTAGGACAGGGAACACTGAAGCTTTCTTT. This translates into CASSLGRTGNTEAFF.

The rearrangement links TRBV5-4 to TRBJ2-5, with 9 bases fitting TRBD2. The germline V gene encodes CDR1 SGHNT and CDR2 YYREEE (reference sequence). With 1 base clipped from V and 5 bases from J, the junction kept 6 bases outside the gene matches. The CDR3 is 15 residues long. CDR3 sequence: CASSLRLAAPETQYF. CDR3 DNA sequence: TGTGCCAGCAGCTTGAGACTAGCGGCTCCTGAGACCCAGTACTTC.

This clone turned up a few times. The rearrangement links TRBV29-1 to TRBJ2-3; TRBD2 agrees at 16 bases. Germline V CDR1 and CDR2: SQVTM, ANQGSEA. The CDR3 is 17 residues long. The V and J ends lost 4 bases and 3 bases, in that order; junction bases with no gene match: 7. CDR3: CSVGGTSGRALTDTQYF. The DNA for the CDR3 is TGCAGCGTTGGCGGGACTAGCGGGAGGGCCTTGACAGATACGCAGTATTTT.

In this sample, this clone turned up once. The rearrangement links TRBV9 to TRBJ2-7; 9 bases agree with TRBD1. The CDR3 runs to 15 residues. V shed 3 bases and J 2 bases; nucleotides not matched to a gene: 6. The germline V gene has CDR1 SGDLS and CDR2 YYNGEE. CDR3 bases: TGTGCCAGCAGCGACCCAGACAGGGGGGCCTACGAGCAGTACTTC. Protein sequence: CASSDPDRGAYEQYF.

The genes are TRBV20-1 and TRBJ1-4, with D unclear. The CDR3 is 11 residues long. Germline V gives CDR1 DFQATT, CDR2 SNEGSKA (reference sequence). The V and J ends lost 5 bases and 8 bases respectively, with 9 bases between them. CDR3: CSAGSREKLFF. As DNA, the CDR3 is TGCAGTGCTGGGAGTAGAGAAAAACTGTTTTTT.

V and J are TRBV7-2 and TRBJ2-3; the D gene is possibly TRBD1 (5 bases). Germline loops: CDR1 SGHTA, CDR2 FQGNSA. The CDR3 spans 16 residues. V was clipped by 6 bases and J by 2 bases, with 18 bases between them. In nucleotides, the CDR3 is TGTGCCAGCAGACCTACCCCCAGGGCCCTCACAGATACGCAGTATTTT. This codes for CASRPTPRALTDTQYF. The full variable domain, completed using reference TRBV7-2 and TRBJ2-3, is GAGVSQSPSNKVTEKGKDVELRCDPISGHTALYWYRQSLGQGLEFLIYFQGNSAPDKSGLPSDRFSAERTGGSVSTLTIQRTQQEDSAVYLCASRPTPRALTDTQYFGPGTRLTVL.

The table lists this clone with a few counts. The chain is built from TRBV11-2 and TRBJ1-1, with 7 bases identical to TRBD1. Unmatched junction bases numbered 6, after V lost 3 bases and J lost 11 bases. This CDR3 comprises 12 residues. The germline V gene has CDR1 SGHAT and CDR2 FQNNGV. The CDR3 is CASSLDRSAAFF. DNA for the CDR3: TGTGCCAGCAGCTTGGACAGGTCTGCGGCTTTCTTT.

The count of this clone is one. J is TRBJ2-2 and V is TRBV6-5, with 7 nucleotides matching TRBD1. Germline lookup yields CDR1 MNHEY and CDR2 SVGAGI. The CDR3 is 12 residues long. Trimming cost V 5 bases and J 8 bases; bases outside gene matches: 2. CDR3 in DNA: TGTGCCAGCAGTCGACAGGGTGGGGAGCTGTTTTTT. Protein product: CASSRQGGELFF.

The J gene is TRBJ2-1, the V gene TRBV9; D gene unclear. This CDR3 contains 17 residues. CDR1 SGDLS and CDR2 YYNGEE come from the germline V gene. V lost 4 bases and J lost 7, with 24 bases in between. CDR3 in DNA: TGTGCCAGCAGCTTCCTGTCGACTCCCCGTGGTTCGAATGAGCAGTTCTTC. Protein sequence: CASSFLSTPRGSNEQFF.

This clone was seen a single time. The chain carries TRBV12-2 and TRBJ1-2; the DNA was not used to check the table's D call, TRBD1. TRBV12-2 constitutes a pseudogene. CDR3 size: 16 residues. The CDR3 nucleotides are TGTGCAAGTCGCTCCGCAACAGGGGAATACAACTATGGCTACACCTTC. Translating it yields CASRSATGEYNYGYTF.

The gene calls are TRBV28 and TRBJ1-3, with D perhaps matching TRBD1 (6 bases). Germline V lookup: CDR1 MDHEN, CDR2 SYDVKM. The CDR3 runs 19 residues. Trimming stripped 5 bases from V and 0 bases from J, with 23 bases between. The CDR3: CASSPIDRIGRISGNTIYF. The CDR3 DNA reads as TGTGCCAGCAGTCCGATCGACAGGATCGGAAGAATCTCTGGAAACACCATATATTTT.